Listed below are T cell receptor beta chains from one sample, sequenced in a study of blood T cells in healthy people across ages. MiXCR, run by TCRdb on the 5' RACE reads, gives a single entry per CDR3 protein. The sample lists 700,000 or so distinct CDR3 sequences; approximately 22% were seen once. The material sequenced was blood. These receptors were obtained from a man between 65 and 85 years old in good health. Each CDR3 is given with its conserved first and last residue. A D gene is named only where the DNA matches it firmly. Only some rows state a clone size, as once, few, many or a class for expanded clones.

d_call	v_call	j_call	clone_size	cdr3_aa	cdr3_nt
.	TRBV7-6	TRBJ1-4	.	CASSPLGGFGEKLFF	TGTGCCAGCAGCCCCCTGGGGGGGTTTGGTGAAAAACTGTTTTTT
.	TRBV29-1	TRBJ1-1	few	CSVRFWDGGMDEAFF	TGCAGCGTTAGGTTTTGGGACGGGGGGATGGATGAAGCTTTCTTT
.	TRBV9	TRBJ2-2	.	CASSVGVSGELFF	TGTGCCAGCAGCGTAGGAGTGTCCGGGGAGCTGTTTTTT
.	TRBV12-3/TRBV12-4	TRBJ1-2	.	CASSPPVGRGGGYTF	TGTGCCAGCAGTCCTCCAGTCGGCCGGGGGGGAGGCTACACCTTC
TRBD2	TRBV6-4	TRBJ2-1	many	CASRRSGGAHNEQFF	TGTGCCAGCAGACGCAGCGGGGGGGCCCACAATGAGCAGTTCTTC
.	TRBV20-1	TRBJ2-1	few	CSAPARAYNEQFF	TGCAGTGCTCCCGCCAGGGCCTACAATGAGCAGTTCTTC
TRBD2	TRBV7-3	TRBJ2-1	many	CASSSLWGLAGGLDEQFF	TGTGCCAGCAGCTCTTTATGGGGACTAGCGGGGGGGTTGGATGAGCAGTTCTTC
.	TRBV18	TRBJ2-3	few	CASSIPGGTDTQYF	TGTGCCAGCTCGATCCCGGGGGGCACAGATACGCAGTATTTT
.	TRBV7-2	TRBJ2-2	.	CASSTNRQNTGELFF	TGTGCCAGCAGCACCAACCGGCAGAACACCGGGGAGCTGTTTTTT
TRBD1	TRBV24-1	TRBJ1-2	.	CATSTGRGRNGYTF	TGTGCCACCTCAACCGGCAGGGGGAGAAATGGCTACACCTTC
.	TRBV7-2	TRBJ2-1	.	CASRVGGTEQFF	TGTGCCAGCAGGGTCGGAGGGACTGAGCAGTTCTTC
TRBD1	TRBV6-2/TRBV6-3	TRBJ1-1	few	CASSYGGTGGSEAFF	TGTGCCAGCAGTTACGGCGGGACAGGGGGGTCTGAAGCTTTCTTT
.	TRBV28	TRBJ2-3	.	CASSSLGRGRADTQYF	TGTGCCAGCAGTTCCCTGGGCAGGGGACGGGCAGATACGCAGTATTTT
.	TRBV5-5	TRBJ2-5	.	CASSLNGFVETQYF	TGTGCCAGCAGCTTGAACGGGTTTGTAGAGACCCAGTACTTC
.	TRBV6-5	TRBJ2-1	.	CASRSTGSYNEQFF	TGTGCCAGCAGGAGCACGGGATCCTACAATGAGCAGTTCTTC
TRBD2	TRBV20-1	TRBJ2-1	.	CSARDSSLAVRDEQFF	TGCAGTGCTAGAGATAGCTCACTAGCGGTTCGGGATGAGCAGTTCTTC
TRBD2	TRBV12-3/TRBV12-4	TRBJ2-2	many	CASSLAFWSSGRFSGELFF	TGTGCCAGCAGTTTAGCGTTTTGGTCTAGCGGGAGGTTCTCCGGGGAGCTGTTTTTT
TRBD1	TRBV7-9	TRBJ1-1	.	CASSKGQGARMVEAFF	TGTGCCAGCAGCAAGGGACAGGGGGCAAGAATGGTTGAAGCTTTCTTT
.	TRBV6-5	TRBJ2-1	.	CASSYRGSEQFF	TGTGCCAGCAGTTACCGAGGGAGTGAGCAGTTCTTC
TRBD1	TRBV20-1	TRBJ2-4	.	CSARGQNQKNIQYF	TGCAGTGCCAGGGGACAGAACCAGAAAAACATTCAGTACTTC
TRBD1	TRBV7-6	TRBJ1-4	few	CASSSGQGVRVKLFF	TGTGCCAGCAGCTCCGGACAGGGGGTTCGAGTAAAACTGTTTTTT
TRBD1	TRBV9	TRBJ2-2	.	CASSARTGVTGELFF	TGTGCCAGCAGCGCTAGGACAGGGGTGACCGGGGAGCTGTTTTTT
.	TRBV20-1	TRBJ1-4	.	CSADDREKLFF	TGCAGTGCTGACGACAGGGAAAAACTGTTTTTT
.	TRBV20-1	TRBJ2-7	many	CSAPTDYSYEQYF	TGCAGTGCCCCGACAGATTACTCCTACGAGCAGTACTTC
TRBD1	TRBV5-1	TRBJ2-7	few	CASSSQTGPYEQYF	TGCGCCAGCAGCTCCCAGACAGGGCCCTACGAGCAGTACTTC
TRBD1	TRBV5-4	TRBJ1-2	.	CASSLQGAVVDYGYTF	TGTGCCAGCAGTCTACAGGGGGCGGTGGTCGACTATGGCTACACCTTC
.	TRBV7-2	TRBJ2-3	.	CASSSMNSGSTDTQYF	TGTGCCAGCAGCTCTATGAATAGCGGTAGCACAGATACGCAGTATTTT
.	TRBV20-1	TRBJ1-2	few	CSAPWGGNGYTF	TGCAGTGCCCCCTGGGGAGGGAATGGCTACACCTTC
.	TRBV7-2	TRBJ1-4	few	CASSFRQLRGEKLFF	TGTGCCAGCAGCTTCAGACAGCTTCGTGGCGAAAAACTGTTTTTT
TRBD2	TRBV12-3/TRBV12-4	TRBJ2-1	.	CASSPGGAFYNEQFF	TGTGCCAGCTCCCCGGGGGGGGCATTTTACAATGAGCAGTTCTTC
.	TRBV27	TRBJ2-3	.	CASSFRGFGTDTQYF	TGTGCCAGCAGTTTTAGGGGGTTTGGCACAGATACGCAGTATTTT
.	TRBV12-3/TRBV12-4	TRBJ2-1	few	CASSLMIGGPPNEQFF	TGTGCCAGCAGTTTAATGATCGGGGGCCCCCCTAATGAGCAGTTCTTC
TRBD2	TRBV6-1	TRBJ2-2	.	CASTRTRALNTGELFF	TGTGCCAGCACACGGACTAGGGCGTTGAACACCGGGGAGCTGTTTTTT
.	TRBV27	TRBJ2-6	.	CASKGLPSPGANVLTF	TGTGCCAGCAAGGGACTGCCTAGCCCTGGGGCCAACGTCCTGACTTTC
.	TRBV7-6	TRBJ1-3	.	CASSYTGSGNTIYF	TGTGCCAGCAGCTACACAGGGTCCGGAAACACCATATATTTT
TRBD1	TRBV10-3	TRBJ2-3	.	CAISEVTGLTDTQYF	TGTGCCATCAGTGAAGTGACAGGGTTGACAGATACGCAGTATTTT
TRBD1	TRBV27	TRBJ1-3	.	CASSTTTGGSGNTIYF	TGTGCCAGCAGTACTACGACAGGGGGTAGTGGAAACACCATATATTTT
TRBD2	TRBV20-1	TRBJ2-3	few	CSARVLAGVADTQYF	TGCAGTGCTAGGGTACTAGCGGGGGTGGCAGATACGCAGTATTTT
.	TRBV12-3/TRBV12-4	TRBJ1-5	few	CASTPSGVMQPQHF	TGTGCCAGCACCCCATCGGGGGTGATGCAGCCCCAGCATTTT
.	TRBV15	TRBJ1-3	few	CATSRSSGNTIYF	TGTGCCACCAGCAGAAGCTCTGGAAACACCATATATTTT
.	TRBV7-2	TRBJ2-1	.	CASSLGGVGVYNEQFF	TGTGCCAGCAGCTTAGGCGGTGTTGGGGTATACAATGAGCAGTTCTTC
.	TRBV29-1	TRBJ2-4	.	CSATAPKNIQYF	TGCAGCGCTACAGCGCCAAAAAACATTCAGTACTTC
.	TRBV20-1	TRBJ2-5	few	CSARGPRTQYF	TGCAGTGCTAGAGGGCCCCGGACCCAGTACTTC
TRBD2	TRBV5-1	TRBJ2-1	many	CASSPRTSGGHNEQFF	TGCGCCAGCAGCCCAAGGACTAGCGGGGGGCACAATGAGCAGTTCTTC
.	TRBV6-5	TRBJ1-1	few	CASIGQMNTEAFF	TGTGCCAGCATCGGACAGATGAACACTGAAGCTTTCTTT
.	TRBV7-3	TRBJ2-5	.	CASSLTMVETQYF	TGTGCCAGCAGCTTAACCATGGTAGAGACCCAGTACTTC
.	TRBV12-3/TRBV12-4	TRBJ1-5	few	CASTGRVNQPQHF	TGTGCCAGCACTGGGAGGGTAAATCAGCCCCAGCATTTT
.	TRBV7-6	TRBJ2-1	.	CASSPSARSYSEQFF	TGTGCCAGCAGCCCAAGCGCCCGGTCCTACAGTGAGCAGTTCTTC
TRBD2	TRBV5-5	TRBJ2-1	few	CASSLDGRALDEQFF	TGTGCCAGCAGCTTGGACGGGAGGGCCCTCGATGAGCAGTTCTTC
.	TRBV13	TRBJ1-4	.	CASSGGGNNEKLLF	TGTGCCAGCAGTGGAGGGGGTAACAATGAAAAACTGCTTTTT
.	TRBV29-1	TRBJ2-2	few	CSVGRGVNTGELFF	TGCAGCGTTGGCAGGGGGGTAAACACCGGGGAGCTGTTTTTT